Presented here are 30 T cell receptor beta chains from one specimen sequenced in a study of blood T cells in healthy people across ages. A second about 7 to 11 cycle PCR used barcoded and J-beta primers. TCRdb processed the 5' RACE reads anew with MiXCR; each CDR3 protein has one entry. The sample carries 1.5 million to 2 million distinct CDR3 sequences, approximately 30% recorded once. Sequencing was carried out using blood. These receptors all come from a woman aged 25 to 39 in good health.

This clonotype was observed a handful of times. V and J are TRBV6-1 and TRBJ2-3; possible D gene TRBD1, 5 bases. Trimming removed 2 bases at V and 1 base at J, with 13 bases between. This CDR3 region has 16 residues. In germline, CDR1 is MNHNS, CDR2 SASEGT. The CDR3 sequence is CASSEYGRVGTDTQYF. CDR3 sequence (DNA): TGTGCCAGCAGTGAATACGGCAGGGTGGGCACAGATACGCAGTATTTT.

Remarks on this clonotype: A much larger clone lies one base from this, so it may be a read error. CDR3 coding DNA: TGTGCCAGCAGTCGGACCCCGAGACCCGAGCAGTACTTC. Its protein is CASSRTPRPEQYF. The gene calls are TRBV12-3 or TRBV12-4 and TRBJ2-5; no firm D call. The end of the DNA aligns better with TRBJ2-7, so the J call may be wrong. The CDR3 has 13 amino acids.

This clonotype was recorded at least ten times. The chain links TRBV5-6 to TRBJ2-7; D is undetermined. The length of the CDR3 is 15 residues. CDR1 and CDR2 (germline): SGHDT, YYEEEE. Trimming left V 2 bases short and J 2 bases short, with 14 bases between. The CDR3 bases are TGTGCCAGCAGCTTTGCTGGTGCCCTCACCTACGAGCAGTACTTC. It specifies CASSFAGALTYEQYF.

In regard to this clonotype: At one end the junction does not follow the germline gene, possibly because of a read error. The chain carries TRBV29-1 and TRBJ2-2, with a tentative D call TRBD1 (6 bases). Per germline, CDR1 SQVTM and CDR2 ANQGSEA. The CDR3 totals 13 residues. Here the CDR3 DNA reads TGCAGCGGTGAAGACAGGTTCACCGGGGAGCTGTTTTTT. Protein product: CSGEDRFTGELFF.

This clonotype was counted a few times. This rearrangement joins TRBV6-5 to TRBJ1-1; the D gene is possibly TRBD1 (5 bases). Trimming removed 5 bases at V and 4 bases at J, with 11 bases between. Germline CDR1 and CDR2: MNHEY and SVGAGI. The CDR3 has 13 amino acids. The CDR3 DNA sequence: TGTGCCAGCAGTGGGGGTAGAAGCACTGAAGCTTTCTTT. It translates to CASSGGRSTEAFF.

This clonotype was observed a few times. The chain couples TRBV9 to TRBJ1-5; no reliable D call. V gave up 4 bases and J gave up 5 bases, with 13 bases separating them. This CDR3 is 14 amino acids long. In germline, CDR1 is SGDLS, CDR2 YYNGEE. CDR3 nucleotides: TGTGCCAGCAGCCCAGGTACGGTGTATCAGCCCCAGCATTTT. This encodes CASSPGTVYQPQHF.

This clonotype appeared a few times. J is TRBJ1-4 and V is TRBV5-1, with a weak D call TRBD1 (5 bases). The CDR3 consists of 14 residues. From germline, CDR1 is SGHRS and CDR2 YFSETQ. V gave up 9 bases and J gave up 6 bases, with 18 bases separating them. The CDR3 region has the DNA TGCGCCACCAAGGCGGGCAGGGTGGATGAAAAACTGTTTTTT. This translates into CATKAGRVDEKLFF.

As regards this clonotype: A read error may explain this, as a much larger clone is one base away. The CDR3 coding sequence is TGCAGCGTTCGGGAGGGCTCTGGGGCCAACGTCCGGACTTTC. Its protein is CSVREGSGANVRTF. The chain is built from TRBV29-1 and TRBJ2-6; 8 positions match TRBD2. Germline V lookup: CDR1 SQVTM, CDR2 ANQGSEA. CDR3 length equals 14 residues.

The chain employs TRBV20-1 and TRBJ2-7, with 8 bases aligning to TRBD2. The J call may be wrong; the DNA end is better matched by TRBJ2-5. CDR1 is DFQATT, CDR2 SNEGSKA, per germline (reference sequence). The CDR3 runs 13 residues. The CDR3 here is CSADEGLEKTQYF. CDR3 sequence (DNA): TGCAGTGCTGACGAGGGACTAGAGAAGACCCAGTACTTC.

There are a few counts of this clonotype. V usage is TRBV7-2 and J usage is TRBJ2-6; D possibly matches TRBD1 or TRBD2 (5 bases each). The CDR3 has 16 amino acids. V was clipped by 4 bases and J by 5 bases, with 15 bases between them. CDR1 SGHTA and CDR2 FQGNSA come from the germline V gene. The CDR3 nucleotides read TGTGCCAGCAGCTCCCGGGACGGGACGAGGGCCAACGTCCTGACTTTC. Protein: CASSSRDGTRANVLTF.

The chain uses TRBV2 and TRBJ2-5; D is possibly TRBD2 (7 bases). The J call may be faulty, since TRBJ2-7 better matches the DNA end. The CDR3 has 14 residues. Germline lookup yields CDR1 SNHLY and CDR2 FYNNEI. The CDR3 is CASSEEGGVGEQYF. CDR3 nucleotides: TGTGCCAGCAGTGAAGAGGGGGGGGTTGGCGAGCAGTACTTC.

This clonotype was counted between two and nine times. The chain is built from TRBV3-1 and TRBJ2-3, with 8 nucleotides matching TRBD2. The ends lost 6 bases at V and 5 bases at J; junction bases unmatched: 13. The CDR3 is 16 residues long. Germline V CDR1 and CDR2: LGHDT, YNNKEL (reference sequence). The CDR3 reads CASSSRSGRVIDTQYF. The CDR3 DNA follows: TGTGCCAGCAGTTCGAGGAGCGGGAGAGTCATAGATACGCAGTATTTT.

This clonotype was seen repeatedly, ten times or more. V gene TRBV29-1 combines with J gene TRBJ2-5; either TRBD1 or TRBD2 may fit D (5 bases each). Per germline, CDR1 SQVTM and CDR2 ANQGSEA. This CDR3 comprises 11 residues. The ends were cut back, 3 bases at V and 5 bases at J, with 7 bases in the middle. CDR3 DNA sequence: TGCAGCGTTGAGGGGGAGGAGACCCAGTACTTC. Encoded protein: CSVEGEETQYF.

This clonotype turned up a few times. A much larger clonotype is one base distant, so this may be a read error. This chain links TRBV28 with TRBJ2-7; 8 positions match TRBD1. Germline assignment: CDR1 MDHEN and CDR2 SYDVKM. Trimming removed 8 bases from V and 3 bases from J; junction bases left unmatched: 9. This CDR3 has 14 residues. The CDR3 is CASQRTGISYEQYF. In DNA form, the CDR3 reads TGTGCCAGCCAACGGACAGGGATCAGCTACGAGCAGTACTTC.

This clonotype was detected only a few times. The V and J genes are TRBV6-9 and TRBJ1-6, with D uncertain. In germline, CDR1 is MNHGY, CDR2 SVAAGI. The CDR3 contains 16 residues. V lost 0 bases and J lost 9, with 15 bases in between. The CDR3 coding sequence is TGTGCCAGCAGTTATTCGGAGTCAGACCCCAGTTCACCCCTCCACTTT. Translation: CASSYSESDPSSPLHF.

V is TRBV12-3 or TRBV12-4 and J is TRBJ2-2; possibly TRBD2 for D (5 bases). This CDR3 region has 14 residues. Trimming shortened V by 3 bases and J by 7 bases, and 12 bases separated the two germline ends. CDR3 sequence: CASSLNFRGGELFF. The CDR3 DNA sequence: TGTGCCAGCAGTTTGAATTTTCGGGGCGGGGAGCTGTTTTTT.

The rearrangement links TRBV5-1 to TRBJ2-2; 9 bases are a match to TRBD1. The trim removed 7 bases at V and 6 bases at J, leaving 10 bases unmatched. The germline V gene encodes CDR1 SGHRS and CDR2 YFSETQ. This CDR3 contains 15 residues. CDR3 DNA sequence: TGCGCCAGCGCGAACAGGGGGCGTAATCCCGGGGAGCTGTTTTTT. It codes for CASANRGRNPGELFF.

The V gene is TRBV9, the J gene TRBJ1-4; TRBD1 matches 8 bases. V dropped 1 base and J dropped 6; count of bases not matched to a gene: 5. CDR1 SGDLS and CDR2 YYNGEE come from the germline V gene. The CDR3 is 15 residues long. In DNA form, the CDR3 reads TGTGCCAGCAGCGTACGGGCAGGGGGCGATGAAAAACTGTTTTTT. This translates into CASSVRAGGDEKLFF.

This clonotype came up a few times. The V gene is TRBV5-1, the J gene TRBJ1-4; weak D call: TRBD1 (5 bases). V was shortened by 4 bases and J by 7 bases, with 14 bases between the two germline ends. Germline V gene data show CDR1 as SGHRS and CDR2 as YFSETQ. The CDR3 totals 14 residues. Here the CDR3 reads CASSPEGRSEKLFF. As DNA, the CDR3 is TGCGCCAGCAGCCCGGAGGGGCGGAGTGAAAAACTGTTTTTT. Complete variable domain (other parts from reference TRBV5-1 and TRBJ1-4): KAGVTQTPRYLIKTRGQQVTLSCSPISGHRSVSWYQQTPGQGLQFLFEYFSETQRNKGNFPGRFSGRQFSNSRSEMNVSTLELGDSALYLCASSPEGRSEKLFFGSGTQLSVL.

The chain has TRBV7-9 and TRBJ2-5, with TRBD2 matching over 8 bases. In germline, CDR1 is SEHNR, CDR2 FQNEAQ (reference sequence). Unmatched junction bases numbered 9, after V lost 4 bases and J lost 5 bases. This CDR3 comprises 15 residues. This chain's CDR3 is CASSSTLAEHETQYF. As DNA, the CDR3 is TGTGCCAGCAGCTCGACACTAGCGGAGCACGAGACCCAGTACTTC.

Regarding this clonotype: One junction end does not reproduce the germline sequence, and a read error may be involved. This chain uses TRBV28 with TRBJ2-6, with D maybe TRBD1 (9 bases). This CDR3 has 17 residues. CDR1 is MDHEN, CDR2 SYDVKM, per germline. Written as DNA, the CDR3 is TGTACCAGCAGTAGCGGGACAGGGCGCTCTGGGGCCAACGTCCTGACTTTC. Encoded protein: CTSSSGTGRSGANVLTF.

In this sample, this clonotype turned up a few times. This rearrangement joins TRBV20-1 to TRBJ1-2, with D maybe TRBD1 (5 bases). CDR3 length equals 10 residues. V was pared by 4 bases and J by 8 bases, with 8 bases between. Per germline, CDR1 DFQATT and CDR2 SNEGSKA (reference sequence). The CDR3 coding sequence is TGCAGTGCTAAATGGGGGGGCTACACCTTC. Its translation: CSAKWGGYTF.

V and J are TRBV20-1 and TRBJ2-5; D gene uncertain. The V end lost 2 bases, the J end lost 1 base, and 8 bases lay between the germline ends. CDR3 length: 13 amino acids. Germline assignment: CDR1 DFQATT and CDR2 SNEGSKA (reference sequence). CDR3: CSARPWAQETQYF. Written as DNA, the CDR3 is TGCAGTGCTAGACCCTGGGCCCAAGAGACCCAGTACTTC.

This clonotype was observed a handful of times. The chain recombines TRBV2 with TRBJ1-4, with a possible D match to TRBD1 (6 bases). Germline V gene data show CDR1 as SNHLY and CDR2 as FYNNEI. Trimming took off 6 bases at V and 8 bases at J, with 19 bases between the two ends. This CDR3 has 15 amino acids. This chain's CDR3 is CASSPRGGYGEKLFF. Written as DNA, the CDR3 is TGTGCCAGCAGCCCTAGGGGGGGGTACGGAGAAAAACTGTTTTTT.

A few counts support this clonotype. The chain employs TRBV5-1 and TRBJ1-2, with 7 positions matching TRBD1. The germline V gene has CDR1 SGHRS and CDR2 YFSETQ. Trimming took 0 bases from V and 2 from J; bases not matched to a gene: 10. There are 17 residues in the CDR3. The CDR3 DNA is TGCGCCAGCAGCTTGGGTTCAGGGGGGGACTGGAACTATGGCTACACCTTC. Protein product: CASSLGSGGDWNYGYTF. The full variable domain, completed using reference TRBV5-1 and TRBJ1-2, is KAGVTQTPRYLIKTRGQQVTLSCSPISGHRSVSWYQQTPGQGLQFLFEYFSETQRNKGNFPGRFSGRQFSNSRSEMNVSTLELGDSALYLCASSLGSGGDWNYGYTFGSGTRLTVV.

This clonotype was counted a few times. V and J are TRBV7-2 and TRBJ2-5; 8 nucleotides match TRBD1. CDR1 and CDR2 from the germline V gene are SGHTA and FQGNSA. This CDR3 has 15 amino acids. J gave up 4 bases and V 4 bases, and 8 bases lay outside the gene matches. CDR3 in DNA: TGTGCCAGCAGCTCACGGACAGGGCAGCGAGAGACCCAGTACTTC. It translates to CASSSRTGQRETQYF.

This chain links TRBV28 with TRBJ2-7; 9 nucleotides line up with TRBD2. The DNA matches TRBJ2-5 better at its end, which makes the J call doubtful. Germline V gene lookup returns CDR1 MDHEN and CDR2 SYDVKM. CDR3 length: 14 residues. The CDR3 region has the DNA TGTGCCAGTTCCCACCGAGCGGGGGGAGAGACCCAGTACTTC. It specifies CASSHRAGGETQYF.

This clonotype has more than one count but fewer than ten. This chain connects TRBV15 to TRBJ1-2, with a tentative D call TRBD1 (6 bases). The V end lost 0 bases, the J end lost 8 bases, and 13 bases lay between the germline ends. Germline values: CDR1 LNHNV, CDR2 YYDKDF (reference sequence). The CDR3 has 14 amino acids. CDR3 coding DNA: TGTGCCACCAGCAGAGATTGGGGGGCGGAGGGCTACACCTTC. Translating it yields CATSRDWGAEGYTF.

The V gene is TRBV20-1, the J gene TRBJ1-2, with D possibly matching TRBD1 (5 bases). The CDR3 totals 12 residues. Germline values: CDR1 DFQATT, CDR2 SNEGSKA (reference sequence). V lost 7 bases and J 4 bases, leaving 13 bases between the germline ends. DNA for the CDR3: TGCAGTGTGGGGGATGAAGGCTATGGCTACACCTTC. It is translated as CSVGDEGYGYTF.

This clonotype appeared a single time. Here the CDR3 reads CAWSVGGVTYEQYF. The CDR3 DNA is TGTGCCTGGAGTGTGGGGGGGGTGACCTACGAGCAGTACTTC. The chain joins TRBV30 to TRBJ2-5; 7 bases match TRBD2. Gene TRBJ2-7 matches the end of the DNA better, so the J call may be wrong. The CDR3 covers 14 residues. Germline V CDR1 and CDR2: GTSNPN, SVGIG (reference sequence).